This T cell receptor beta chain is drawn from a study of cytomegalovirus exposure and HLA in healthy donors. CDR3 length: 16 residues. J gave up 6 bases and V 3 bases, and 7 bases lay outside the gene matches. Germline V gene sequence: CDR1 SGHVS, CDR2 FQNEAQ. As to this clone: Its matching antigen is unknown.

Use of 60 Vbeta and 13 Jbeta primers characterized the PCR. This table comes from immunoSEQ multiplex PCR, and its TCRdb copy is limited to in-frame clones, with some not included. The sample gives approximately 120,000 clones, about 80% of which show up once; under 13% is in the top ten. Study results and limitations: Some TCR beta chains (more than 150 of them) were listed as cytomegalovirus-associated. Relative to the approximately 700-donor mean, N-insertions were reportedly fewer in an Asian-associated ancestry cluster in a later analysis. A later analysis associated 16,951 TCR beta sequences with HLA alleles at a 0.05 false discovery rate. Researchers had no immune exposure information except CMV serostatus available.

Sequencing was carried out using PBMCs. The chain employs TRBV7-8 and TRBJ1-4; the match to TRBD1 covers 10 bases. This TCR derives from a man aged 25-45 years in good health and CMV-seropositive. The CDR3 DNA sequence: TGTGCCAGCAGCTTCACCTCTGGGACAGGGGATGAAAAACTGTTTTTT. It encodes CASSFTSGTGDEKLFF.